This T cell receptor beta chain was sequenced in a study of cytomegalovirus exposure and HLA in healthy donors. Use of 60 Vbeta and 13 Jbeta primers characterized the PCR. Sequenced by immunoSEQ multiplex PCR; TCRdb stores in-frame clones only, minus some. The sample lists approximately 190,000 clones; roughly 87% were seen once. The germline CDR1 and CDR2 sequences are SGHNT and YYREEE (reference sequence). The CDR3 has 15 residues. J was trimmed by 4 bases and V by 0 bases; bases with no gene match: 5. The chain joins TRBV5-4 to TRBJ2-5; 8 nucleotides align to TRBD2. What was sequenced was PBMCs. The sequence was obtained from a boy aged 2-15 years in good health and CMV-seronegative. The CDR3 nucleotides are TGTGCCAGCAGCTTGGCCGGGAGCGGGGGAGAGACCCAGTACTTC. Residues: CASSLAGSGGETQYF.